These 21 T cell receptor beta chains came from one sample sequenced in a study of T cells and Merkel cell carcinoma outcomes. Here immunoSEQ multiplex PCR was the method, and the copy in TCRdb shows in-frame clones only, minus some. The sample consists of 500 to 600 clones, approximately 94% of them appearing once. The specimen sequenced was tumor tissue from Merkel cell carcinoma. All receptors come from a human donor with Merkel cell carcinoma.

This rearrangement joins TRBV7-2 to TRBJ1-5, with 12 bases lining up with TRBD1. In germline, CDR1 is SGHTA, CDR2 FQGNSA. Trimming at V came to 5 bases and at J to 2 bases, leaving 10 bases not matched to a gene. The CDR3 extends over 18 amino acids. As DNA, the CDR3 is TGTGCCAGCAGCGGAGGGACAGGGGGCCCAGCAGGCAATCAGCCCCAGCATTTT. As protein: CASSGGTGGPAGNQPQHF.

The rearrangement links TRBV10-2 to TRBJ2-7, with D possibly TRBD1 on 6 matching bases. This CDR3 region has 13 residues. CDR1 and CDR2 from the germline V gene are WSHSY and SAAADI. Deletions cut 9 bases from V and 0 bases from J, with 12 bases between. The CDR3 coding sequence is TGCGCCAGTCAAACAGGGAACTCCTACGAGCAGTACTTC. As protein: CASQTGNSYEQYF.

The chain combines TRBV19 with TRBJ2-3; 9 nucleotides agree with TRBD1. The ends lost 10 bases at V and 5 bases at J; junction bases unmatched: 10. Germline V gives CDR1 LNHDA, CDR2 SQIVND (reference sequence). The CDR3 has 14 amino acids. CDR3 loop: CANRAQGAKDTQYF. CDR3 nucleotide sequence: TGTGCCAATAGGGCACAGGGGGCAAAAGATACGCAGTATTTT.

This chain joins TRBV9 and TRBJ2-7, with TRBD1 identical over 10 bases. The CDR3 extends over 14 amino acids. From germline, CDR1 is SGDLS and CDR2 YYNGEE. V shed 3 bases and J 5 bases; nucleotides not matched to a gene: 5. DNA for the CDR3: TGTGCCAGCAGCGATGGGACAGGGGTAGACGAGCAGTACTTC. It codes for CASSDGTGVDEQYF.

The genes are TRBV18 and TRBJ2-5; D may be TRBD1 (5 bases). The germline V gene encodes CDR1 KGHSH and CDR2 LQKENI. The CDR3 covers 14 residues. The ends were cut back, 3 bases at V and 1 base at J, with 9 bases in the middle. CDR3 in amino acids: CASSPGAAQETQYF. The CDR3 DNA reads TGTGCCAGCTCACCTGGGGCAGCCCAAGAGACCCAGTACTTC.

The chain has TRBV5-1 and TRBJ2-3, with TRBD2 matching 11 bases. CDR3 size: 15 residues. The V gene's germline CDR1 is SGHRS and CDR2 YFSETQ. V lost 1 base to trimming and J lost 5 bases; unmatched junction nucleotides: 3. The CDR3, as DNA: TGCGCCAGCAGCTTGACTAGCGGGGGTATAGATACGCAGTATTTT. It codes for CASSLTSGGIDTQYF.

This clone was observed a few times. The CDR3, as DNA: TGTGCCAGCAGCCCCTCCCAGCGGGAGAATGAGCAGTTCTTC. It is translated as CASSPSQRENEQFF. V gene TRBV11-3 combines with J gene TRBJ2-1; 8 bases agree with TRBD2. V lost 5 bases to trimming and J lost 7 bases; unmatched junction nucleotides: 7. CDR3 length: 14 residues. Germline V gene sequence: CDR1 SGHNT, CDR2 YENEEA.

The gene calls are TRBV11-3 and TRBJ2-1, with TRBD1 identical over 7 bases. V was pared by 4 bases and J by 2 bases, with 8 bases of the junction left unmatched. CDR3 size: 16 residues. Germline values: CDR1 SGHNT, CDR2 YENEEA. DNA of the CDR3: TGTGCCAGCAGCTCAAACAGGGGTGGTACCTACAATGAGCAGTTCTTC. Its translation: CASSSNRGGTYNEQFF.

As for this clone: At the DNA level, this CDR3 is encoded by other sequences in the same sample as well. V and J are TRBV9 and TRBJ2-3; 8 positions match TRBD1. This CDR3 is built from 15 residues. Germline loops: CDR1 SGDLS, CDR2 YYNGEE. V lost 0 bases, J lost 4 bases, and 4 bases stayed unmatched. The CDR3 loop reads CASSVEQGESDTQYF. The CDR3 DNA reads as TGTGCCAGCAGCGTAGAACAGGGGGAATCAGATACGCAGTATTTT. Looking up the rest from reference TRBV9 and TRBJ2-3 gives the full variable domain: DSGVTQTPKHLITATGQRVTLRCSPRSGDLSVYWYQQSLDQGLQFLIQYYNGEERAKGNILERFSAQQFPDLHSELNLSSLELGDSALYFCASSVEQGESDTQYFGPGTRLTVL.

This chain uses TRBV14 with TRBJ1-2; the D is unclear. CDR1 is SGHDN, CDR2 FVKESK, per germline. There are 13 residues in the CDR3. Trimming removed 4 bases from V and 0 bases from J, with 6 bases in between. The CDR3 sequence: CASSLLPNYGYTF. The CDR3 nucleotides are TGTGCCAGCAGCCTACTCCCTAACTATGGCTACACCTTC.

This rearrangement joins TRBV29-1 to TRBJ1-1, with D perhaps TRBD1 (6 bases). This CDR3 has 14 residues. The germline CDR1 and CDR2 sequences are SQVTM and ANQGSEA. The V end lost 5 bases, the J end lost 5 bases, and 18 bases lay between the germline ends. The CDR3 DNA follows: TGCAGCGTTTCCAGACAGGAACGGAATACTGAAGCTTTCTTT. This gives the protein CSVSRQERNTEAFF. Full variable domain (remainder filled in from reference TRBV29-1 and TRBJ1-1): SAVISQKPSRDICQRGTSLTIQCQVDSQVTMMFWYRQQPGQSLTLIATANQGSEATYESGFVIDKFPISRPNLTFSTLTVSNMSPEDSSIYLCSVSRQERNTEAFFGQGTRLTVV.

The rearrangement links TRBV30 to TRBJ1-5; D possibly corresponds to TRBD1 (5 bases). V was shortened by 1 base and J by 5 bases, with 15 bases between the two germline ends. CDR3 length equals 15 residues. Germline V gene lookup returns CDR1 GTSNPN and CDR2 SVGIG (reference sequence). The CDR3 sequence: CAWSGGGISDQPQHF. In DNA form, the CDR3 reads TGTGCCTGGAGTGGTGGGGGAATCAGCGATCAGCCCCAGCATTTT.

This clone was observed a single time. The CDR3 protein is CASSQVNRGEYEQYF. The CDR3 DNA reads as TGCGCCAGCAGCCAAGTAAACAGGGGCGAGTACGAGCAGTACTTC. The chain couples TRBV4-1 to TRBJ2-7; the match to TRBD1 covers 7 bases. CDR3 length equals 15 residues. V dropped 1 base and J dropped 4; count of bases not matched to a gene: 7. Per germline, CDR1 MGHRA and CDR2 YSYEKL.

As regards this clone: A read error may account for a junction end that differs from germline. In DNA form, the CDR3 reads TGTGCCACCAGCAGAGCTGGGGATGACTATGGCTACACTTTC. Encoded protein: CATSRAGDDYGYTF. The rearrangement uses TRBV15 and TRBJ1-2; D not certain. This CDR3 is built from 14 residues. From germline, CDR1 is LNHNV and CDR2 YYDKDF (reference sequence). The whole variable domain, remainder taken from reference TRBV15 and TRBJ1-2, is DAMVIQNPRYQVTQFGKPVTLSCSQTLNHNVMYWYQQKSSQAPKLLFHYYDKDFNNEADTPDNFQSRRPNTSFCFLDIRSPGLGDTAMYLCATSRAGDDYGYTFGSGTRLTVV.

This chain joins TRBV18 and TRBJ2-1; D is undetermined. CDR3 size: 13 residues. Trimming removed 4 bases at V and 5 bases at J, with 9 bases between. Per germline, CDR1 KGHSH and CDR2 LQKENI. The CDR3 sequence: CASSLREDNEQFF. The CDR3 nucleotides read TGTGCCAGCTCACTCCGTGAAGACAATGAGCAGTTCTTC.

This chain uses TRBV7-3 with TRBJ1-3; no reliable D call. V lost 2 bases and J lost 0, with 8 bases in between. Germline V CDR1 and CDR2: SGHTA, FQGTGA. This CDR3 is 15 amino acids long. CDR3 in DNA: TGTGCCAGCAGCTTAGCTCACAGCTCTGGAAACACCATATATTTT. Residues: CASSLAHSSGNTIYF.

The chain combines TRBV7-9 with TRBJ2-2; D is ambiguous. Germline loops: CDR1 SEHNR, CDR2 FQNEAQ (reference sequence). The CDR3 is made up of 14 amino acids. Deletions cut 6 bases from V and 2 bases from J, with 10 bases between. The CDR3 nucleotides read TGTGCCAGCAGAGGGTCAGTTAACACCGGGGAGCTGTTTTTT. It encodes CASRGSVNTGELFF.

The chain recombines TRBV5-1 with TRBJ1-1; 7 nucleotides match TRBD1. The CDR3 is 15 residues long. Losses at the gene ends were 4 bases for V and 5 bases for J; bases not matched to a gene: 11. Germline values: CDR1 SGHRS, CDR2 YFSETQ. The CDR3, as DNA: TGCGCCAGCAGCACCTTACAGGGGAGGGTTACTGAAGCTTTCTTT. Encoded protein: CASSTLQGRVTEAFF.

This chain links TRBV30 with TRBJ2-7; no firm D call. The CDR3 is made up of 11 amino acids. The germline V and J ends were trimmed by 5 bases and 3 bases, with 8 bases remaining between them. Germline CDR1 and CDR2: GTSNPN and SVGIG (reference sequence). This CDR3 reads CAWRADYEQYF. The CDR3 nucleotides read TGTGCCTGGCGGGCCGACTACGAGCAGTACTTC.

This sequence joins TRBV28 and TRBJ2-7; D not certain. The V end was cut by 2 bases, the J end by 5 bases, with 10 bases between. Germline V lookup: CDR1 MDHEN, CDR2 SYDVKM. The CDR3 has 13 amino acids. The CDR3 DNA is TGTGCCAGCAGTTTACTAGGCAGGAACGAGCAGTACTTC. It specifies CASSLLGRNEQYF.

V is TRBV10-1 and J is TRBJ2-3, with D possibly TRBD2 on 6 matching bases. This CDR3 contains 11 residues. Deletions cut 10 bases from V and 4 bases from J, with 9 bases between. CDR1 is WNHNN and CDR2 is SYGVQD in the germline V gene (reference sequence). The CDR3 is CATRGADTQYF. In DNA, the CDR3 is TGCGCCACGCGGGGCGCAGATACGCAGTATTTT.